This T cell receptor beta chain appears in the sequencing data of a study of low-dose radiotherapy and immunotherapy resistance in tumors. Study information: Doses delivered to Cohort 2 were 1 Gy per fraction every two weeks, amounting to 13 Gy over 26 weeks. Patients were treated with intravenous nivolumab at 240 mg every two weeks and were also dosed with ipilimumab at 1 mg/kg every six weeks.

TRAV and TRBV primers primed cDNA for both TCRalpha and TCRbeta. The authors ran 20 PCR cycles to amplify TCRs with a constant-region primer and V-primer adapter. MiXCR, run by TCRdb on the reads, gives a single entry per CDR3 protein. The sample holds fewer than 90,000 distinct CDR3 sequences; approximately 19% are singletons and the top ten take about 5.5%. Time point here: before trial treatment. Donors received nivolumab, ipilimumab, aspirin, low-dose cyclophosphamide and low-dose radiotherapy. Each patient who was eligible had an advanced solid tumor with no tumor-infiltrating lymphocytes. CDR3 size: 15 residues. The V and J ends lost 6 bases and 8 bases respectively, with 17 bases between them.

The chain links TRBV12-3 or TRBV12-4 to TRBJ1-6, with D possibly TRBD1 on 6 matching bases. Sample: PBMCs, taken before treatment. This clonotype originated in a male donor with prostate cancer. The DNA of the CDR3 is TGTGCCAGCAGAGCTCCCGGGACATTTGATTCACCCCTCCACTTT. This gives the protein CASRAPGTFDSPLHF.